The 27 T cell receptor beta chains listed next were all sequenced from one sample in a study of CD8+ T cells in alopecia areata. RNA, once extracted, was reverse transcribed into cDNA for use as the sequencing template. Generated by immunoSEQ multiplex PCR, the TCRdb table keeps only in-frame clones and is missing some. The sample holds fewer than 150,000 clones, roughly 54% seen once. The sample was CD4+ T cells sorted from blood, taken at week 0. These receptors came from a human donor with alopecia areata.

The chain couples TRBV5-4 to TRBJ2-5, with D perhaps TRBD1 (7 bases). Germline V gene sequence: CDR1 SGHNT, CDR2 YYREEE (reference sequence). The CDR3 consists of 16 residues. With 1 base removed from V and 2 bases from J, the gap between germline ends came to 15 bases. CDR3 in amino acids: CASSLRPAGGQETQYF. The CDR3 coding sequence is TGTGCCAGCAGCTTGAGGCCGGCAGGGGGGCAAGAGACCCAGTACTTC.

This clone has just a few counts. This chain links TRBV15 with TRBJ2-5, with 15 bases lining up with TRBD2. With V trimmed by 5 bases and J by 1 base, 5 bases remained unmatched. The CDR3 is 17 amino acids. Per germline, CDR1 LNHNV and CDR2 YYDKDF (reference sequence). CDR3 in DNA: TGTGCCACCAGCCGGGGACTAGCGGGAGGATTCCAAGAGACCCAGTACTTC. Its translation: CATSRGLAGGFQETQYF. The complete variable domain, with remaining parts taken from reference TRBV15 and TRBJ2-5, reads DAMVIQNPRYQVTQFGKPVTLSCSQTLNHNVMYWYQQKSSQAPKLLFHYYDKDFNNEADTPDNFQSRRPNTSFCFLDIRSPGLGDTAMYLCATSRGLAGGFQETQYFGPGTRLLVL.

This clone was counted many times. This rearrangement joins TRBV18 to TRBJ2-7; D is ambiguous. Germline CDR1 reads KGHSH; CDR2 reads LQKENI. V gave up 0 bases and J gave up 7 bases, with 16 bases separating them. This CDR3 region has 15 residues. The CDR3 nucleotides read TGTGCCAGCTCACCACCGGCCAGCTTGGGAAGGGAGCAGTACTTC. Encoded protein: CASSPPASLGREQYF.

This clone was detected only a few times. The chain has TRBV7-3 and TRBJ2-7; D uncertain. There are 15 residues in the CDR3. Germline V CDR1 and CDR2: SGHTA, FQGTGA. The ends were cut back, 5 bases at V and 3 bases at J, with 17 bases in the middle. The CDR3 here is CASSPGVGSYYEQYF. The DNA of the CDR3 is TGTGCCAGCAGCCCGGGTGTGGGCAGCTACTACGAGCAGTACTTC.

The rearrangement links TRBV6-5 to TRBJ2-5; D perhaps matches TRBD1 (5 bases). V was cut by 5 bases and J by 5 bases, with 18 bases left in between. The CDR3 is made up of 15 amino acids. Germline loops: CDR1 MNHEY, CDR2 SVGAGI. CDR3 DNA: TGTGCCAGCAGTCCAGATACAGGAGATGGCGAGACCCAGTACTTC. Its translation: CASSPDTGDGETQYF.

This clone was counted between two and nine times. One junction end disagrees with the germline gene, perhaps due to a read error. The chain couples TRBV30 to TRBJ1-1; no clear D. Germline CDR1 and CDR2: GTSNPN and SVGIG (reference sequence). This CDR3 contains 14 residues. CDR3 amino acids: CAWSPIDLKTEAFF. CDR3 coding DNA: TGTGCCTGGAGCCCAATTGACCTGAAAACTGAAGCTTTCTTT.

Only a few counts were recorded for this clone. The chain carries TRBV5-1 and TRBJ1-1; unclear D gene. The CDR3 contains 13 residues. From germline, CDR1 is SGHRS and CDR2 YFSETQ. V dropped 7 bases and J dropped 1 base, with 11 bases sitting between them. The CDR3 region has the DNA TGCGCCAGCGGGATCTCCCAGAACACTGAAGCTTTCTTT. This encodes CASGISQNTEAFF. The variable domain in full, with the rest retrieved from reference TRBV5-1 and TRBJ1-1, is KAGVTQTPRYLIKTRGQQVTLSCSPISGHRSVSWYQQTPGQGLQFLFEYFSETQRNKGNFPGRFSGRQFSNSRSEMNVSTLELGDSALYLCASGISQNTEAFFGQGTRLTVV.

The CDR3 DNA reads as TGTGCCAGCAGTGAAGTTCGGGGTAAGCCCTCCGCTTTCTTT. It is translated as CASSEVRGKPSAFF. V gene TRBV2 combines with J gene TRBJ1-1; D ambiguous. This CDR3 contains 14 residues. Germline values: CDR1 SNHLY, CDR2 FYNNEI. The V end was cut by 1 base, the J end by 11 bases, with 17 bases between.

The chain is built from TRBV5-4 and TRBJ1-3, with D possibly being TRBD1 (5 bases). Looked up from germline, CDR1 is SGHNT and CDR2 is YYREEE (reference sequence). V was trimmed by 5 bases and J by 1 base, leaving 13 bases between them. CDR3 length: 15 residues. The CDR3 region has the DNA TGTGCCAGCAGTTCCCCAGGGTTTTCTGGAAACACCATATATTTT. It codes for CASSSPGFSGNTIYF.

This sequence joins TRBV28 and TRBJ1-5; 8 bases are a match to TRBD1. This CDR3 comprises 16 residues. Germline assignment: CDR1 MDHEN and CDR2 SYDVKM. V shed 6 bases and J 0 bases; nucleotides not matched to a gene: 7. CDR3 sequence: CASSPDRVISNQPQHF. CDR3 sequence (DNA): TGTGCCAGCAGCCCGGACAGGGTGATTAGCAATCAGCCCCAGCATTTT.

CDR3 sequence: CASSPYREQMNTEAFF. Written as DNA, the CDR3 is TGTGCCAGCTCACCGTACAGAGAACAGATGAACACTGAAGCTTTCTTT. The chain uses TRBV18 and TRBJ1-1; no reliable D call. The CDR3 covers 16 residues. From germline, CDR1 is KGHSH and CDR2 LQKENI. Trimming removed 3 bases at V and 0 bases at J, with 14 bases between.

This sequence joins TRBV5-6 and TRBJ1-4; D may be TRBD1 (6 bases). This CDR3 comprises 16 residues. The V gene lost 0 bases and the J gene lost 4 bases, with 13 bases spanning the gap. Germline CDR1 SGHDT, CDR2 YYEEEE. The CDR3 region is CASSLATGRLNEKLFF. DNA for the CDR3: TGTGCCAGCAGCTTGGCAACAGGGAGGCTTAATGAAAAACTGTTTTTT.

The chain joins TRBV7-9 to TRBJ2-7, with D unresolved. V shed 5 bases and J shed 4 bases, with 12 bases lying between them. Looked up from germline, CDR1 is SEHNR and CDR2 is FQNEAQ (reference sequence). The CDR3 runs to 13 residues. The CDR3 nucleotides are TGTGCCAGCAGCGATGAATGGGGTTACGAGCAGTACTTC. Protein sequence: CASSDEWGYEQYF.

This clone has just one count. V gene TRBV4-2 combines with J gene TRBJ1-2; D possibly corresponds to TRBD1 (6 bases). Per the germline V gene, CDR1 is LGHNA and CDR2 is YNFKEQ. The V and J ends lost 0 bases and 4 bases respectively, with 12 bases between them. The CDR3 runs 15 residues. The CDR3 region has the DNA TGTGCCAGCAGCCAAGACAGGGGTCTTAGCTATGGCTACACCTTC. Residues: CASSQDRGLSYGYTF.

About this clone: The same CDR3 can be traced to other DNA sequences in this sample. The rearrangement joins TRBV5-1 to TRBJ2-7; D is unclear. V was clipped by 1 base and J by 2 bases, with 10 bases between them. The length of the CDR3 is 14 residues. In germline, CDR1 is SGHRS, CDR2 YFSETQ. The CDR3 protein is CASSLSGRTYEQYF. CDR3 in DNA: TGCGCCAGCAGCTTGTCAGGCAGAACCTACGAGCAGTACTTC.

This chain connects TRBV10-3 to TRBJ2-1; 7 nucleotides line up with TRBD2. Germline lookup yields CDR1 ENHRY and CDR2 SYGVKD. This CDR3 is 16 amino acids long. V shed 3 bases, J shed 6 bases, and the junction held 11 bases outside the gene matches. The CDR3 reads CAISDRLAGEGNEQFF. Here the CDR3 DNA reads TGTGCCATCAGTGATAGACTAGCCGGAGAGGGCAATGAGCAGTTCTTC.

V gene TRBV5-1 combines with J gene TRBJ1-2; 7 bases align to TRBD1. The CDR3 contains 15 residues. The V segment lost 0 bases and the J segment 4 bases; nucleotides outside the gene matches: 6. The V gene's germline CDR1 is SGHRS and CDR2 YFSETQ. CDR3 DNA sequence: TGCGCCAGCAGCTTGGAACAGGGGAAACGCTATGGCTACACCTTC. Translation gives CASSLEQGKRYGYTF.

The sample holds a few counts of this clone. This chain uses TRBV28 with TRBJ1-4; 9 bases line up with TRBD1. With 7 bases clipped from V and 8 bases from J, the junction kept 14 bases outside the gene matches. This CDR3 region has 16 residues. The germline V gene encodes CDR1 MDHEN and CDR2 SYDVKM. The DNA of the CDR3 is TGTGCCAGCAACGACGTCCTTGGACAGGGGAGCGAAAAACTGTTTTTT. It encodes CASNDVLGQGSEKLFF.

V usage is TRBV7-9 and J usage is TRBJ2-5; D assignment may be TRBD1 or TRBD2 (5 bases each). The V end lost 0 bases, the J end lost 5 bases, and 16 bases lay between the germline ends. The CDR3 length is 16 residues. Per germline, CDR1 SEHNR and CDR2 FQNEAQ (reference sequence). CDR3 sequence (DNA): TGTGCCAGCAGCTTAGCGACGGGACCCGACCGGGAGACCCAGTACTTC. This encodes CASSLATGPDRETQYF. Full variable domain (outside the CDR3, taken from reference TRBV7-9 and TRBJ2-5): DTGVSQNPRHKITKRGQNVTFRCDPISEHNRLYWYRQTLGQGPEFLTYFQNEAQLEKSRLLSDRFSAERPKGSFSTLEIQRTEQGDSAMYLCASSLATGPDRETQYFGPGTRLLVL.

The genes are TRBV15 and TRBJ1-4, with D perhaps TRBD1 (6 bases). Trimming removed 1 base at V and 7 bases at J, with 10 bases between. Germline-derived CDR1 and CDR2 are LNHNV and YYDKDF (reference sequence). The CDR3 is 14 amino acids. The CDR3 here is CATSRGGGAEKLFF. The CDR3 DNA sequence: TGTGCCACCAGCAGAGGAGGGGGGGCTGAAAAACTGTTTTTT.

This sequence joins TRBV4-1 and TRBJ2-7; tentative D call: TRBD2 (5 bases). The CDR3 loop spans 18 amino acids. CDR1 and CDR2 (germline): MGHRA, YSYEKL. Trimming took 0 bases from V and 3 from J, leaving 21 bases between them. The CDR3 region is CASSQDQGRGADNYEQYF. CDR3 nucleotides: TGCGCCAGCAGCCAAGATCAAGGACGGGGAGCAGATAACTACGAGCAGTACTTC.

V and J are TRBV6-4 and TRBJ1-1; no reliable D call. The CDR3 loop spans 13 amino acids. CDR1 and CDR2 (germline): MRHNA, SNTAGT. V was trimmed by 4 bases and J by 2 bases, leaving 8 bases between them. CDR3 DNA sequence: TGTGCCAGCAGTGCCGAGGGAAACACTGAAGCTTTCTTT. It yields the protein CASSAEGNTEAFF.

This CDR3 reads CASSSGGGDQETQYF. DNA of the CDR3: TGTGCCAGCAGCTCCGGAGGAGGCGACCAAGAGACCCAGTACTTC. The chain recombines TRBV5-4 with TRBJ2-5, with D possibly TRBD2 on 5 matching bases. Germline CDR1 is SGHNT and CDR2 is YYREEE (reference sequence). The CDR3 contains 15 residues. V lost 3 bases, J lost 0 bases, and 12 bases lay in between. The full variable domain, completed using reference TRBV5-4 and TRBJ2-5, is ETGVTQSPTHLIKTRGQQVTLRCSSQSGHNTVSWYQQALGQGPQFIFQYYREEENGRGNFPPRFSGLQFPNYSSELNVNALELDDSALYLCASSSGGGDQETQYFGPGTRLLVL.

V usage is TRBV25-1 and J usage is TRBJ2-3; D is uncertain. The CDR3 length is 15 residues. V lost 4 bases, J lost 0 bases, and 11 bases lay in between. The germline V gene has CDR1 MGHDK and CDR2 SYGVNS. As DNA, the CDR3 is TGTGCCAGCAGTGTCCCGGGCTTTAGCACAGATACGCAGTATTTT. It codes for CASSVPGFSTDTQYF.

This clone has only a few counts. J is TRBJ2-4 and V is TRBV5-6, with unresolved D. The CDR3 is 13 residues long. CDR1 and CDR2 from the germline V gene are SGHDT and YYEEEE. Between the trimmed V and J ends, which lost 0 bases and 1 base, there was a span of 2 bases. The chain's CDR3 is CASSLDAKNIQYF. The CDR3 DNA reads TGTGCCAGCAGCTTGGATGCCAAAAACATTCAGTACTTC.

This clone was found a few times. This rearrangement joins TRBV7-2 to TRBJ2-4; no reliable D call. Germline V gene sequence: CDR1 SGHTA, CDR2 FQGNSA. The CDR3 has 17 residues. V gave up 4 bases and J gave up 4 bases, with 20 bases separating them. CDR3 bases: TGTGCCAGCAGCTCCGAGCCCGGACGGGCGCCTAAAAACATTCAGTACTTC. Its protein is CASSSEPGRAPKNIQYF.

This clone was seen a few times. This chain links TRBV9 with TRBJ2-2; 8 nucleotides agree with TRBD2. The CDR3 runs 16 residues. Germline CDR1 SGDLS, CDR2 YYNGEE. V gave up 5 bases and J gave up 7 bases; unmatched junction bases: 13. The CDR3 here is CASSYGLARVVGELFF. The CDR3 nucleotides are TGTGCCAGCAGTTACGGACTAGCAAGGGTGGTCGGGGAGCTGTTTTTT.